These 12 T cell receptor beta chains share one sample of origin, sequenced in a study of regulatory T cells. The PCR used 52 TRBV and 13 TRBJ primers. Assay: immunoSEQ multiplex PCR; the TCRdb copy retains only in-frame clones and omits some. The sample has some 21,000 clones, 80% to 95% seen once. The sequencing input was CD8+ T cells sorted from blood. The receptors were gathered from a child aged 2 to 10 with CD3G deficiency.

The rearrangement joins TRBV19 to TRBJ2-3; D is unresolved. V was shortened by 3 bases and J by 1 base, with 11 bases between the two germline ends. This CDR3 has 15 amino acids. In germline, CDR1 is LNHDA, CDR2 SQIVND (reference sequence). The CDR3 loop is CASSILGGGTDTQYF. The CDR3 nucleotides are TGTGCCAGTAGTATTCTGGGCGGCGGCACAGATACGCAGTATTTT.

The genes are TRBV6-1 and TRBJ2-2; D is undetermined. Germline lookup yields CDR1 MNHNS and CDR2 SASEGT. There are 14 residues in the CDR3. V was cut by 5 bases and J by 1 base, with 8 bases left in between. The CDR3 spells CASSPGLNTGELFF. The CDR3 nucleotides read TGTGCCAGCAGTCCAGGATTGAACACCGGGGAGCTGTTTTTT.

The chain has TRBV6-1 and TRBJ1-1, with a tentative D call TRBD1 (6 bases). The V gene lost 6 bases and the J gene lost 11 bases, with 13 bases spanning the gap. The germline V gene encodes CDR1 MNHNS and CDR2 SASEGT. This CDR3 spans 11 amino acids. CDR3 region: CASSLGGTAFF. As DNA, the CDR3 is TGTGCCAGCAGCCTAGGGGGAACGGCTTTCTTT.

The chain links TRBV28 to TRBJ2-7, with 7 positions matching TRBD1. Germline-derived CDR1 and CDR2 are MDHEN and SYDVKM. The trim removed 4 bases at V and 3 bases at J, leaving 6 bases unmatched. This CDR3 is 14 amino acids long. The CDR3, as DNA: TGTGCCAGCAGTTCCCGGGACAGCCACTACGAGCAGTACTTC. Amino acids: CASSSRDSHYEQYF.

The J gene is TRBJ2-7, the V gene TRBV6-1; 8 nucleotides match TRBD1. This CDR3 spans 15 amino acids. The junction had 8 bases not matched to a gene; V was cut back by 4 bases and J by 3 bases. Germline assignment: CDR1 MNHNS and CDR2 SASEGT. The DNA for the CDR3 is TGTGCCAGCAGTGGCCCCGGACAGGGTGTCTACGAGCAGTACTTC. Its translation is CASSGPGQGVYEQYF.

V is TRBV10-3 and J is TRBJ2-7, with 8 bases that match TRBD2. The CDR3 totals 13 residues. Trimming cost V 10 bases and J 4 bases; bases outside gene matches: 9. Germline CDR1 reads ENHRY; CDR2 reads SYGVKD. CDR3 nucleotide sequence: TGTGCCACCAAAAGCGGGAGTACTTACGAGCAGTACTTC. Protein sequence: CATKSGSTYEQYF.

The chain carries TRBV7-9 and TRBJ2-1; D possibly matches TRBD1 or TRBD2 (5 bases each). The CDR3 is 15 amino acids. With 6 bases removed from V and 2 bases from J, the gap between germline ends came to 14 bases. The germline V gene encodes CDR1 SEHNR and CDR2 FQNEAQ (reference sequence). The CDR3 DNA reads TGTGCCAGCAGTGCCACCGGGACGCCCTACAATGAGCAGTTCTTC. Its protein product is CASSATGTPYNEQFF.

V and J are TRBV28 and TRBJ2-7; no clear D. There are 12 residues in the CDR3. The germline V gene has CDR1 MDHEN and CDR2 SYDVKM. The V gene lost 6 bases and the J gene lost 5 bases, with 11 bases spanning the gap. The CDR3 reads CASSDDVNEQYF. The CDR3 region has the DNA TGTGCCAGCAGCGATGACGTGAACGAGCAGTACTTC.

The chain uses TRBV28 and TRBJ1-1, with D unclear. The CDR3 covers 12 residues. The V end was cut by 5 bases, the J end by 4 bases, with 8 bases between. Per the germline V gene, CDR1 is MDHEN and CDR2 is SYDVKM. CDR3 coding DNA: TGTGCCAGCAGTCTCGGGCCCACTGAAGCTTTCTTT. It is translated as CASSLGPTEAFF.

This sequence joins TRBV28 and TRBJ2-7; no clear D. The CDR3 has 13 residues. Germline-derived CDR1 and CDR2 are MDHEN and SYDVKM. The ends were cut back, 3 bases at V and 0 bases at J, with 6 bases in the middle. In DNA, the CDR3 is TGTGCCAGCAGTTTGGCCAACTCCTACGAGCAGTACTTC. Protein sequence: CASSLANSYEQYF.

V gene TRBV7-8 combines with J gene TRBJ2-5, with 7 bases lining up with TRBD1. Per germline, CDR1 SGHVS and CDR2 FQNEAQ. CDR3 length: 15 residues. Germline trimming cut 1 base from V and 4 bases from J; bases unmatched to any gene: 6. Written as DNA, the CDR3 is TGTGCCAGCAGCTTAGTGGACAGGAACAGAGAGACCCAGTACTTC. This sequence encodes CASSLVDRNRETQYF. Filled out from reference TRBV7-8 and TRBJ2-5, the complete variable domain reads GAGVSQSPRYKVAKRGQDVALRCDPISGHVSLFWYQQALGQGPEFLTYFQNEAQLDKSGLPSDRFFAERPEGSVSTLKIQRTQQEDSAVYLCASSLVDRNRETQYFGPGTRLLVL.

The CDR3 is CASSIGLRLFF. CDR3 DNA sequence: TGTGCCAGTAGTATAGGGCTAAGGCTGTTTTTT. This chain links TRBV19 with TRBJ2-2; no reliable D call. The CDR3 is 11 residues long. Looked up from germline, CDR1 is LNHDA and CDR2 is SQIVND (reference sequence). Trimming shortened V by 1 base and J by 13 bases, and 7 bases separated the two germline ends.